Listed here are 7 T cell receptor beta chains from one sample, sequenced in a study of cytomegalovirus exposure and HLA in healthy donors. Using immunoSEQ multiplex PCR, the repertoire was profiled, and TCRdb retains in-frame clones only, with some absent. Among 55,000 to 85,000 clones, about 94% were seen once, and the ten largest hold roughly 0.94%. The material sequenced was PBMCs. All receptors come from a woman between 18 and 29 years old in good health and CMV-seronegative.

V usage is TRBV6-5 and J usage is TRBJ2-3; possibly TRBD2 for D (6 bases). V was clipped by 6 bases and J by 0 bases, with 10 bases between them. This CDR3 is built from 14 residues. Germline-derived CDR1 and CDR2 are MNHEY and SVGAGI. CDR3 residues: CASSRDFSTDTQYF. CDR3 coding DNA: TGTGCCAGCAGCCGGGACTTTAGCACAGATACGCAGTATTTT.

V and J are TRBV29-1 and TRBJ1-5; D gene uncertain. The V and J ends lost 7 bases and 0 bases respectively, with 10 bases between them. Germline values: CDR1 SQVTM, CDR2 ANQGSEA. The CDR3 length is 13 residues. The CDR3, as DNA: TGCAGCGCTGACGGGAATAGCAATCAGCCCCAGCATTTT. This encodes CSADGNSNQPQHF.

The rearrangement links TRBV10-3 to TRBJ2-3, with D unclear. The ends were cut back, 2 bases at V and 2 bases at J, with 5 bases in the middle. CDR1 and CDR2 from the germline V gene are ENHRY and SYGVKD. The CDR3 is 13 residues long. CDR3 protein: CAISETDTDTQYF. In nucleotides, the CDR3 is TGTGCCATCAGTGAGACAGACACAGATACGCAGTATTTT.

The rearrangement links TRBV5-3 to TRBJ1-5; D unclear. TRBV5-3 is known as an ORF, though its function is uncertain. The CDR3 has 15 amino acids. V was clipped by 0 bases and J by 0 bases, with 7 bases between them. The CDR3 is CARSLARHSNQPQHF. The CDR3 region has the DNA TGTGCCAGAAGCTTGGCAAGACATAGCAATCAGCCCCAGCATTTT.

This sequence joins TRBV4-3 and TRBJ1-2; TRBD1 agrees at 8 bases. J lost 2 bases, V lost 4 bases, and 12 bases had no gene match. Germline CDR1 reads LGHNA; CDR2 reads YSLEER. The CDR3 is made up of 17 amino acids. CDR3 DNA: TGCGCCAGCAGCCCGTCTACCGGGACAGGAGGGAACTATGGCTACACCTTC. Translated: CASSPSTGTGGNYGYTF.

This rearrangement joins TRBV9 to TRBJ2-2; 9 bases agree with TRBD1. V was pared by 3 bases and J by 1 base, with 4 bases of the junction left unmatched. This CDR3 has 16 amino acids. Germline CDR1 reads SGDLS; CDR2 reads YYNGEE. The CDR3 spells CASSGPGQGNTGELFF. The CDR3 DNA is TGTGCCAGCAGCGGCCCGGGACAGGGGAACACCGGGGAGCTGTTTTTT.

The chain joins TRBV15 to TRBJ2-7; D gene unclear. Trimming cost V 0 bases and J 0 bases, with 15 bases left between them. The CDR3 length is 17 residues. CDR1 and CDR2 from the germline V gene are LNHNV and YYDKDF (reference sequence). The DNA for the CDR3 is TGTGCCACCAGCAGAGAAAGTGGGCCTGGGTCCTCCTACGAGCAGTACTTC. Residues: CATSRESGPGSSYEQYF.